These 22 T cell receptor beta chains share one sample of origin, sequenced in a study of blood T cells in healthy people across ages. Primers used in a second PCR of roughly 6 to 12 cycles were a sample-barcoded 5' primer and a J-beta primer mix. MiXCR, applied by TCRdb to the 5' RACE reads, yields one record per CDR3 protein. The table includes 1.5 million to 1.9 million distinct CDR3 sequences, 35% to 45% detected once. The sample comprised blood. The receptor set was obtained from a woman younger than 35 in good health.

CDR3 amino acids: CASPGRHNYGYTF. CDR3 DNA: TGTGCCAGCCCCGGGCGACATAACTATGGCTACACCTTC. The chain recombines TRBV6-2 or TRBV6-3 with TRBJ1-2; D uncertain. The CDR3 extends over 13 amino acids. The germline gives CDR1 MNHEY, CDR2 SVGEGT. Trimming took 8 bases from V and 1 from J, leaving 11 bases between them.

The chain has TRBV4-2 and TRBJ2-1; D is undetermined. This CDR3 is built from 17 residues. Germline loops: CDR1 LGHNA, CDR2 YNFKEQ. Trimming took 5 bases from V and 6 from J, leaving 23 bases between them. As DNA, the CDR3 is TGTGCCAGCAGCTCCATCGGGCTGCCCGGCCGCGGCAATGAGCAGTTCTTC. Protein sequence: CASSSIGLPGRGNEQFF.

This clonotype has a handful of counts. The chain recombines TRBV19 with TRBJ2-7; 9 bases map to TRBD1. J lost 2 bases, V lost 5 bases, and 7 bases had no gene match. Germline V CDR1 and CDR2: LNHDA, SQIVND (reference sequence). The CDR3 length is 15 residues. DNA of the CDR3: TGTGCCAGTAGTCTCGGACAGGGGTGGACCTACGAGCAGTACTTC. Its protein is CASSLGQGWTYEQYF.

The V call is TRBV12-3 or TRBV12-4, the J call TRBJ1-5, with 7 nucleotides matching TRBD1. V was clipped by 5 bases and J by 3 bases; unmatched bases: 4. The CDR3 totals 14 residues. This CDR3 reads CASSMGQPNQPQHF. CDR3 sequence (DNA): TGTGCCAGCAGTATGGGACAGCCCAATCAGCCCCAGCATTTT.

V gene TRBV7-8 combines with J gene TRBJ2-1; 15 positions agree with TRBD2. This CDR3 is 18 amino acids long. CDR1 and CDR2 (germline): SGHVS, FQNEAQ. Trimming removed 4 bases from V and 2 bases from J; junction bases left unmatched: 6. CDR3 sequence reads: CASSSRTSGGATYNEQFF. The CDR3 DNA is TGTGCCAGCAGCTCCCGGACTAGCGGGGGGGCAACCTACAATGAGCAGTTCTTC.

V and J are TRBV20-1 and TRBJ2-7, with 7 bases that match TRBD1. Per the germline V gene, CDR1 is DFQATT and CDR2 is SNEGSKA (reference sequence). The J segment lost 6 bases and the V segment lost 2 bases, leaving 10 bases of the junction unmatched. CDR3 size: 14 residues. CDR3 coding DNA: TGCAGTGCTAGAACCGGGACAGAGGGTTTCGAGCAGTACTTC. The encoded protein is CSARTGTEGFEQYF.

The chain uses TRBV27 and TRBJ2-7; 8 bases agree with TRBD1. The closer fit of TRBJ2-4 to the DNA end suggests the J call may be wrong. This CDR3 comprises 12 residues. Germline V gene data show CDR1 as MNHEY and CDR2 as SMNVEV (reference sequence). The CDR3 here is CASGQGLDIQYF. The DNA for the CDR3 is TGTGCCAGTGGACAGGGATTAGACATTCAGTACTTC.

A note on this clonotype: Relative to the germline gene, one junction end is altered; a read error may explain this. The J gene is TRBJ2-1, the V gene TRBV20-1; 13 positions match TRBD2. Germline loops: CDR1 DFQATT, CDR2 SNEGSKA (reference sequence). This CDR3 is built from 15 residues. The DNA for the CDR3 is TGCAGTGCTAGAAAGGGACTAGCGGGATACAAGGAGCAGTTCTTC. Translation: CSARKGLAGYKEQFF.

This clonotype was seen only a few times. V usage is TRBV28 and J usage is TRBJ2-1; maybe TRBD1 (6 bases). The V gene lost 1 base and the J gene lost 2 bases, with 18 bases spanning the gap. The CDR3 is 18 amino acids. CDR1 and CDR2 from the germline V gene are MDHEN and SYDVKM. The CDR3 DNA sequence: TGTGCCAGCAGTTTATTTACAGGGCCCCCACCACCCTACAATGAGCAGTTCTTC. This codes for CASSLFTGPPPPYNEQFF.

This clonotype was seen at least ten times. CDR3: CASSQEIGNNEQFF. The CDR3 bases are TGCGCCAGCAGCCAAGAGATAGGGAACAATGAGCAGTTCTTC. The rearrangement uses TRBV4-3 and TRBJ2-1; D not certain. The CDR3 is 14 amino acids. Trimming left V 0 bases short and J 5 bases short, with 8 bases between. Germline V CDR1 and CDR2: LGHNA, YSLEER.

This sequence joins TRBV7-2 and TRBJ2-1; TRBD1 is a possible D gene (6 bases). The CDR3 has 13 residues. V lost 7 bases to trimming and J lost 6 bases, with 13 bases between them. Germline CDR1 reads SGHTA; CDR2 reads FQGNSA. CDR3 DNA sequence: TGTGCCAGCAACCGCAGACAGGCCAATGAGCAGTTCTTC. Translation gives CASNRRQANEQFF.

The chain joins TRBV27 to TRBJ2-4; D gene unclear. From germline, CDR1 is MNHEY and CDR2 SMNVEV (reference sequence). Trimming stripped 7 bases from V and 6 bases from J, with 10 bases between. The CDR3 is 12 amino acids. The chain's CDR3 is CASKGSANIQYF. CDR3 DNA: TGTGCCAGCAAGGGAAGTGCAAACATTCAGTACTTC.

A few counts support this clonotype. The CDR3 protein is CASSPETAGNTIYF. In DNA form, the CDR3 reads TGTGCCAGCAGCCCCGAGACAGCTGGAAACACCATATATTTT. This chain uses TRBV4-2 with TRBJ1-3; maybe TRBD1 (5 bases). The CDR3 sequence is 14 residues long. Trimming stripped 4 bases from V and 2 bases from J, with 9 bases between. The V gene's germline CDR1 is LGHNA and CDR2 YNFKEQ.

This clonotype was seen more than once but under ten times. As DNA, the CDR3 is TGTGCCATCAGTGAGGGAAACTTTATGAACACTGAAGCTTTCTTT. Translated, it gives CAISEGNFMNTEAFF. The chain combines TRBV10-3 with TRBJ1-1; no firm D call. With 2 bases removed from V and 0 bases from J, the gap between germline ends came to 10 bases. CDR3 length: 15 residues. In germline, CDR1 is ENHRY, CDR2 SYGVKD.

The gene calls are TRBV24-1 and TRBJ1-2, with D tentatively TRBD1 (5 bases). V lost 9 bases and J lost 4, with 8 bases in between. The CDR3 sequence is 11 residues long. Germline CDR1 and CDR2: KGHDR and SFDVKD. CDR3 sequence reads: CATRDSYGYTF. The CDR3 region has the DNA TGTGCCACCCGCGACAGCTATGGCTACACCTTC.

This clonotype was seen more than once but under ten times. This chain uses TRBV27 with TRBJ1-4; D gene unclear. The CDR3 totals 16 residues. Trimming took off 0 bases at V and 2 bases at J, with 10 bases between the two ends. The germline CDR1 and CDR2 sequences are MNHEY and SMNVEV (reference sequence). Here the CDR3 DNA reads TGTGCCAGCAGTTTATCTTCCCGGTGGACTAATGAAAAACTGTTTTTT. Protein sequence: CASSLSSRWTNEKLFF.

This clonotype was seen ten or more times. In DNA, the CDR3 is TGTGCCAGCAGCTTAGTTTACCAAGAGACCCAGTACTTC. It is translated as CASSLVYQETQYF. The gene calls are TRBV11-2 and TRBJ2-5; D is uncertain. The ends were cut back, 1 base at V and 0 bases at J, with 3 bases in the middle. The CDR3 covers 13 residues. Per germline, CDR1 SGHAT and CDR2 FQNNGV.

In this sample, this clonotype turned up a few times. The chain is built from TRBV20-1 and TRBJ2-1; the match to TRBD2 covers 11 bases. Trimming took 1 base from V and 4 from J; bases not matched to a gene: 6. The CDR3 runs to 16 residues. The germline gives CDR1 DFQATT, CDR2 SNEGSKA (reference sequence). CDR3 in amino acids: CSARGQLAGVYNEQFF. The CDR3 DNA follows: TGCAGTGCTAGAGGGCAACTAGCGGGAGTGTACAATGAGCAGTTCTTC.

The chain joins TRBV2 to TRBJ2-3, with D uncertain. CDR3 size: 11 residues. The germline V and J ends were trimmed by 7 bases and 3 bases, with 5 bases remaining between them. CDR1 is SNHLY and CDR2 is FYNNEI in the germline V gene. The CDR3 DNA follows: TGTGCCAGCATCTATACAGATACGCAGTATTTT. Translated: CASIYTDTQYF.

V usage is TRBV3-1 and J usage is TRBJ2-7; D possibly corresponds to TRBD2 (6 bases). Deletions cut 5 bases from V and 2 bases from J, with 19 bases between. Germline V CDR1 and CDR2: LGHDT, YNNKEL (reference sequence). The CDR3 runs 16 residues. In DNA form, the CDR3 reads TGTGCCAGCAGCAACGCGGGGCTGCGTGGTACCTACGAGCAGTACTTC. Residues: CASSNAGLRGTYEQYF.

The chain uses TRBV11-3 and TRBJ2-3; 8 bases are shared with TRBD2. J gave up 4 bases and V 1 base, and 4 bases lay outside the gene matches. This CDR3 contains 15 residues. Germline loops: CDR1 SGHNT, CDR2 YENEEA. CDR3 nucleotides: TGTGCCAGCAGCTTAGGAGCGGGAGAACCAGATACGCAGTATTTT. The encoded protein is CASSLGAGEPDTQYF.

A few counts support this clonotype. CDR3 residues: CASSVGVADTQYF. In DNA form, the CDR3 reads TGTGCCAGCAGCGTAGGGGTGGCAGATACGCAGTATTTT. The V gene is TRBV7-2, the J gene TRBJ2-3, with D perhaps TRBD1 (5 bases). With 5 bases removed from V and 4 bases from J, the gap between germline ends came to 10 bases. This CDR3 comprises 13 residues. The germline gives CDR1 SGHTA, CDR2 FQGNSA.